Ten or more counts support the clone carrying this T cell receptor (beta chain). Its antigen is currently unknown. The sample belongs to a study of T cells after yellow fever vaccination. Study-wide findings and caveats: Most primary-vaccination clones recurred post-booster (around 95% CD4, 85% to 90% CD8). Abundant clonotypes from the bulk population could contaminate FACS-sorted repertoires. The secondary T-cell response peaked on day 5, not day 15, but was weaker.

They built TCR cDNA with 5'RACE template switching, a step that put in a universal primer site and UMIs. MiXCR, applied by TCRdb to the 5' RACE reads, yields one record per CDR3 protein. The table records roughly 350,000 distinct CDR3 sequences, approximately 4% of them present only once. Trimming cost V 3 bases and J 7 bases; bases outside gene matches: 6. The CDR3 consists of 14 residues. Germline V CDR1 and CDR2: SGHRS, YFSETQ. This specimen consisted of PBMCs, obtained 5 days after the yellow fever booster vaccination. V usage is TRBV5-1 and J usage is TRBJ2-4; 8 nucleotides agree with TRBD2. The receptor comes from a man aged 18 to 35 who received the YFV17D yellow fever vaccine. CDR3 coding DNA: TGCGCCAGCAGCTACCCCGGGGGGGGTAACATTCAGTACTTC. It codes for CASSYPGGGNIQYF.